This T cell receptor beta chain stems from a study of CD8+CD57+ T cells in acquired aplastic anemia. Overall study context: The average for DNA from sorted CD4+ and CD8+ cells was roughly 3 ug. Regarding the study as a whole: Patient and control CD8+ Simpson's diversity was not significantly different. There were approximately 27 CD8+ CDR3 sequences that occurred in both patients and controls.

The sample holds many counts of this clonotype. Antigen unknown. This CDR3 is 14 amino acids long. In germline, CDR1 is SGHRS, CDR2 YFSETQ. Trimming took off 3 bases at V and 4 bases at J, with 10 bases between the two ends. Flow cytometry had shown expanded CD8+CD57+ cells in the patients chosen for sequencing. The enrolled patients all had severe acquired aplastic anemia. Template material for TCR beta VDJ and CDR3 profiling consisted of genomic DNA. TCRdb processed the reads anew with MiXCR; each CDR3 protein has one entry. The sample lists about 150,000 distinct CDR3 sequences, 40% to 55% seen once, with about 2.9% in the top ten.

The rearrangement joins TRBV5-1 to TRBJ1-4; D is unclear. This receptor was obtained from a human donor with aplastic anemia. The material sequenced was sorted CD4+, CD8+, or CD8+CD57+ T cells (not recorded which) from PBMCs. CDR3 protein: CASSSTILNEKLFF. The CDR3 DNA is TGCGCCAGCAGCTCGACAATTCTTAATGAAAAACTGTTTTTT.